One T cell receptor (beta chain) is described in this entry. Its cognate antigen is unknown. V lost 5 bases and J lost 5; bases outside the gene matches: 9. Germline assignment: CDR1 MNHEY and CDR2 SVGAGI. The CDR3 totals 15 residues. These data originate in a study of vaccination effects on CD4 cells after COVID-19. Assay: immunoSEQ multiplex PCR; the TCRdb copy retains only in-frame clones and omits some. The sample shows more than 30,000 clones, 70% of them seen only once. CD4+ T cell isolation took place after about nine days of culture. Sequencing used CD4+ T cells from PBMCs cultured without peptide, obtained before COVID-19 vaccination. The chain is built from TRBV6-5 and TRBJ1-3; 7 nucleotides align to TRBD1. This clonotype was sampled from a human donor who received a COVID-19 vaccine. The CDR3 region is CASSPRQGSRNTIYF. The CDR3 region has the DNA TGTGCCAGCAGTCCTAGACAGGGCAGTAGAAACACCATATATTTT.